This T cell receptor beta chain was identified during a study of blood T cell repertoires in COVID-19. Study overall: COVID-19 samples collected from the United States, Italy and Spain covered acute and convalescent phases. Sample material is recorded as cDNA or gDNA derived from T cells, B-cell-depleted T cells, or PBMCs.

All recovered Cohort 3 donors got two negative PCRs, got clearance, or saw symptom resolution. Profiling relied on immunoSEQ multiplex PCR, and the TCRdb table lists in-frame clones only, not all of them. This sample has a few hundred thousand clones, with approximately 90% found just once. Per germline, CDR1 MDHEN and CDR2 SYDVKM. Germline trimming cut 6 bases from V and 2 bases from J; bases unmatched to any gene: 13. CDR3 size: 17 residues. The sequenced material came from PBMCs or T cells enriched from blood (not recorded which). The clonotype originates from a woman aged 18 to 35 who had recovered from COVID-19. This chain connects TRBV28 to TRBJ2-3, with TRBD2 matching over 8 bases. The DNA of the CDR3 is TGTGCCAGCAGCTCCCCACTCTTACTAGCGGACACAGATACGCAGTATTTT. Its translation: CASSSPLLLADTDTQYF.